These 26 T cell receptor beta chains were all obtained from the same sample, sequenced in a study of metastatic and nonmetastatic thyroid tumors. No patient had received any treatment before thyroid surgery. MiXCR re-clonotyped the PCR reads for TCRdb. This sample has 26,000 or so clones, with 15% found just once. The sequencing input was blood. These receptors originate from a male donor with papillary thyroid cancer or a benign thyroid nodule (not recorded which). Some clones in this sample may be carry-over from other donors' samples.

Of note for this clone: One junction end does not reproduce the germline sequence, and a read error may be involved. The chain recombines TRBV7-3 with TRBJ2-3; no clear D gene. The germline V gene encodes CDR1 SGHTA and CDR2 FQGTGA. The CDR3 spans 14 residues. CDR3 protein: CACSHNGPLYTQYF. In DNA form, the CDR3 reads TGTGCCTGCAGTCATAATGGACCCTTGTATACGCAGTATTTT.

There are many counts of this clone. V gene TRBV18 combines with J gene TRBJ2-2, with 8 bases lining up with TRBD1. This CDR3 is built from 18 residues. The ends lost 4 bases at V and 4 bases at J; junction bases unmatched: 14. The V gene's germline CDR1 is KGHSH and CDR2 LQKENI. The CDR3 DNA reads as TGTGCCAGCTCACTGGTTTGGCCAGGGGGCGTCGGCACCGGGGAGCTGTTTTTT. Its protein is CASSLVWPGGVGTGELFF.

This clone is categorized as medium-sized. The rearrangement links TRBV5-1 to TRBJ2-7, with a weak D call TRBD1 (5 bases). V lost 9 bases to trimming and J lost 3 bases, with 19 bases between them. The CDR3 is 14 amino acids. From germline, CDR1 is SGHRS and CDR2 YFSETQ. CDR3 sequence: CATRTGPTFYEQYF. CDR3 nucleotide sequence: TGCGCCACTCGAACAGGACCAACCTTCTACGAGCAGTACTTC.

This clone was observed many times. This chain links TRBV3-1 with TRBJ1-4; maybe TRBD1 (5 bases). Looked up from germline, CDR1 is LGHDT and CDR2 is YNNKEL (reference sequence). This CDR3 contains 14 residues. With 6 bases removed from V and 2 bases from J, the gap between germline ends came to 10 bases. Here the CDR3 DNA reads TGTGCCAGCAGGAATCGACAGACTAATGAAAAACTGTTTTTT. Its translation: CASRNRQTNEKLFF.

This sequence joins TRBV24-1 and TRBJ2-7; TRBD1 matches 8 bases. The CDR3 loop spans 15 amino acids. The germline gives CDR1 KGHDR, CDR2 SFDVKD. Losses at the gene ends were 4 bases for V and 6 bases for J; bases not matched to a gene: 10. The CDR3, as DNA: TGTGCCACCAGTGACCACAGGGGGGATCAGGCCGAGCAGTACTTC. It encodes CATSDHRGDQAEQYF.

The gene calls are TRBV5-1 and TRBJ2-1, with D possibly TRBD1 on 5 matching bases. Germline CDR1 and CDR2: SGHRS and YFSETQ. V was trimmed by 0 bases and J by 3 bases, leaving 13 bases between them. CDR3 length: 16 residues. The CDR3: CASSLADRRNYNEQFF. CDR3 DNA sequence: TGCGCCAGCAGCTTGGCCGACAGACGCAACTACAATGAGCAGTTCTTC. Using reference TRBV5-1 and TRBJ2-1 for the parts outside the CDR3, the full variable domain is KAGVTQTPRYLIKTRGQQVTLSCSPISGHRSVSWYQQTPGQGLQFLFEYFSETQRNKGNFPGRFSGRQFSNSRSEMNVSTLELGDSALYLCASSLADRRNYNEQFFGPGTRLTVL.

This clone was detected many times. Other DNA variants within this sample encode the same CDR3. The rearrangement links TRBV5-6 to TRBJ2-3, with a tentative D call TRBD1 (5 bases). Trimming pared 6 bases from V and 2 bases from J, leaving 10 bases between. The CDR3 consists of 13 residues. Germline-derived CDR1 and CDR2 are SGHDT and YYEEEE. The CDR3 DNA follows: TGTGCCAGCACCAGGGTGTCCACAGATACGCAGTATTTT. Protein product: CASTRVSTDTQYF.

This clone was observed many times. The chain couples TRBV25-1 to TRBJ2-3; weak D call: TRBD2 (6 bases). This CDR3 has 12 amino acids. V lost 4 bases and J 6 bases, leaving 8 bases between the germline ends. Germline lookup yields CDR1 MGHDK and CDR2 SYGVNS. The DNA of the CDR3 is TGTGCCAGCAGTGCACGGGGGGATACGCAGTATTTT. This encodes CASSARGDTQYF.

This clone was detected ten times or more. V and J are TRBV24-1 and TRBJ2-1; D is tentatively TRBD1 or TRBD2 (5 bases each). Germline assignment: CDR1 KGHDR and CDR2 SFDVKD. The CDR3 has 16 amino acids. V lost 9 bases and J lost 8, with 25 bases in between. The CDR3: CATGLSGSFPGYEQFF. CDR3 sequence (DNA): TGTGCCACCGGTTTGTCAGGGAGCTTCCCTGGGTATGAGCAGTTCTTC.

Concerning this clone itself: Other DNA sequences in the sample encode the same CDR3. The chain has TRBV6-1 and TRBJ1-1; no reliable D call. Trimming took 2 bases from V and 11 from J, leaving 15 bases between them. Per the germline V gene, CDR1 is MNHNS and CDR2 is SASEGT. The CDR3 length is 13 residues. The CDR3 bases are TGTGCCAGCAGTGAATCGGAGGAAATTGAGGCTTTCTTT. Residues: CASSESEEIEAFF.

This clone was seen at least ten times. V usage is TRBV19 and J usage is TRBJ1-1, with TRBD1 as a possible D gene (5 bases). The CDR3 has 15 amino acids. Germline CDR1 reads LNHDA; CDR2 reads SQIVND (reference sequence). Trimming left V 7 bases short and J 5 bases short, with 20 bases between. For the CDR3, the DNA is TGTGCCAGTAAGCGGCCCCTCAGGGAGAAGACTGAAGCTTTCTTT. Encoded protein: CASKRPLREKTEAFF.

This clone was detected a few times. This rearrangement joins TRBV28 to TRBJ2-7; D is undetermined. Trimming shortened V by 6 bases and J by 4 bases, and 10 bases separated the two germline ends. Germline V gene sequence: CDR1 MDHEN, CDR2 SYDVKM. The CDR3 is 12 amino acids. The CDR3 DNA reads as TGTGCCAGCAGAGAGACCCTATACGAGCAGTACTTC. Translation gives CASRETLYEQYF.

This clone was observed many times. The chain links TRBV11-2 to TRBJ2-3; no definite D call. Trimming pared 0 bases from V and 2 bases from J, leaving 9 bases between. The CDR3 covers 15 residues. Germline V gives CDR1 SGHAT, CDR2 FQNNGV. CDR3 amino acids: CASSLDDFFTDTQYF. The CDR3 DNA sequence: TGTGCCAGCAGCTTAGATGACTTCTTCACAGATACGCAGTATTTT.

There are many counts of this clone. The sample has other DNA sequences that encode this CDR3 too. The CDR3 spells CASSLGGPGLAGYEQYF. The CDR3 DNA reads TGTGCCAGCAGCTTGGGGGGCCCGGGACTAGCGGGCTACGAGCAGTACTTC. This chain links TRBV5-4 with TRBJ2-7, with TRBD2 identical over 12 bases. The CDR3 runs 17 residues. V trimming: 0 bases; J trimming: 3 bases; junction bases outside the gene matches: 7. Germline loops: CDR1 SGHNT, CDR2 YYREEE (reference sequence).

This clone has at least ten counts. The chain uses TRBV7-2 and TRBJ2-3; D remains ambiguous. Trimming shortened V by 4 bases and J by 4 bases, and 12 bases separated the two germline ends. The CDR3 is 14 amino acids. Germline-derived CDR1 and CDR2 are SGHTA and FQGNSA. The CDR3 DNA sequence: TGTGCCAGCAGCTCCCTGGGATTCGCAGATACGCAGTATTTT. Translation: CASSSLGFADTQYF.

This CDR3 is CASSTWAQDAGELFF. The DNA for the CDR3 is TGTGCCAGCAGTACATGGGCACAAGACGCCGGGGAGCTGTTTTTT. The chain links TRBV28 to TRBJ2-2; the D is unclear. Trimming removed 5 bases from V and 6 bases from J, with 16 bases in between. Per the germline V gene, CDR1 is MDHEN and CDR2 is SYDVKM. The CDR3 sequence is 15 residues long.

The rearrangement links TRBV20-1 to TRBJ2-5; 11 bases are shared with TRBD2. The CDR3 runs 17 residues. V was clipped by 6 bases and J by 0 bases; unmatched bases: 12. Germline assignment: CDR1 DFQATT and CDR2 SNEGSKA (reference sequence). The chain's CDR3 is CSAPGTSGMADQETQYF. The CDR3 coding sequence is TGCAGTGCCCCTGGGACTAGCGGTATGGCCGACCAAGAGACCCAGTACTTC.

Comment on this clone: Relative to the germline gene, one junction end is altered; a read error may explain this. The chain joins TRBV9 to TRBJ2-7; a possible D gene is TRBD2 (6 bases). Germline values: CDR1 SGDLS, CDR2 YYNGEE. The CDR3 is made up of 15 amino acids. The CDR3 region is CAISGFAGPDYEQYF. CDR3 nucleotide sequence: TGTGCCATCAGCGGGTTCGCGGGGCCTGACTACGAGCAGTACTTC.

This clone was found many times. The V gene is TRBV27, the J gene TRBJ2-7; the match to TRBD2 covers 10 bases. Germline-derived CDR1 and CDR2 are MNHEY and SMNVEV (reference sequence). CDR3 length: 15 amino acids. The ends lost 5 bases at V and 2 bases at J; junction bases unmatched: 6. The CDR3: CASSPLAGATYEQYF. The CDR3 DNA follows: TGTGCCAGCAGTCCTCTAGCGGGAGCTACCTACGAGCAGTACTTC.

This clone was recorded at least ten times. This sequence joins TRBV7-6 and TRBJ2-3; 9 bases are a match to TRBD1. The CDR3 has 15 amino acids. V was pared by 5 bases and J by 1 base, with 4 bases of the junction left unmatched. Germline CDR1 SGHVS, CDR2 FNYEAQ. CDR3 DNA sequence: TGTGCCAGCAGCCGGGGACAGGGCCGCACAGATACGCAGTATTTT. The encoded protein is CASSRGQGRTDTQYF.

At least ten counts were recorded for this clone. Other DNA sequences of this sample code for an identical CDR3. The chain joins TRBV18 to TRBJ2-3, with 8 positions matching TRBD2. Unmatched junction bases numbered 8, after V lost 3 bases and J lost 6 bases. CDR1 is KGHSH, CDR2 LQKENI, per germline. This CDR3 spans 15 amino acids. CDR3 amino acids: CASSPTGGVGDTQYF. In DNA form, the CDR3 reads TGTGCCAGCTCACCTACCGGGGGGGTTGGTGATACGCAGTATTTT.

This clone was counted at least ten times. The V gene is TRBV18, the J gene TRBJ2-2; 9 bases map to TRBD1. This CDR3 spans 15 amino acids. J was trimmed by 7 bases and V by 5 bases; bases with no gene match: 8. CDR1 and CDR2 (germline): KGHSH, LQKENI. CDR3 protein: CASSSRDRVNGELFF. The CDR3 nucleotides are TGTGCCAGCTCATCACGGGACAGGGTTAACGGGGAGCTGTTTTTT.

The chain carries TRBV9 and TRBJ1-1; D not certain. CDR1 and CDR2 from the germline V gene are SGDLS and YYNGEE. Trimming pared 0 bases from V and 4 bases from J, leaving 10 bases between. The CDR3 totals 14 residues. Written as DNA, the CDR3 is TGTGCCAGCAGCGTAGAGTCCTGGGCCACTGAAGCTTTCTTT. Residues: CASSVESWATEAFF. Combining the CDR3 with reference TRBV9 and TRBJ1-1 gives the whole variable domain DSGVTQTPKHLITATGQRVTLRCSPRSGDLSVYWYQQSLDQGLQFLIQYYNGEERAKGNILERFSAQQFPDLHSELNLSSLELGDSALYFCASSVESWATEAFFGQGTRLTVV.

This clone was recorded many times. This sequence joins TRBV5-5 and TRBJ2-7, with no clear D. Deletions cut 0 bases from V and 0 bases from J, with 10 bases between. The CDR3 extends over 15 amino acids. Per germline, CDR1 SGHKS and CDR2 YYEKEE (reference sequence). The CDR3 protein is CASSLEDKSSYEQYF. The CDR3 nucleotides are TGTGCCAGCAGCTTGGAAGACAAGAGCTCCTACGAGCAGTACTTC.

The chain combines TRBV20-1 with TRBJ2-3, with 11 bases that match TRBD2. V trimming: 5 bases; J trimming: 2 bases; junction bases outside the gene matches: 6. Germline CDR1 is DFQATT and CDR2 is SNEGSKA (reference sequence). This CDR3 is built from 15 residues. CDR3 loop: CSAPIAGGPTDTQYF. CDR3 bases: TGCAGTGCTCCTATAGCGGGAGGGCCCACAGATACGCAGTATTTT.

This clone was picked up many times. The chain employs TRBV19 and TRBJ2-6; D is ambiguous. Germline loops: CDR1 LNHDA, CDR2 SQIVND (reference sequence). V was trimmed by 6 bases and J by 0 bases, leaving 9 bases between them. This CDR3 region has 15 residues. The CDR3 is CASRATGSGANVLTF. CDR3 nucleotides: TGTGCCAGTAGGGCGACGGGCTCTGGGGCCAACGTCCTGACTTTC.